A single sample gave rise to the 11 T cell receptor beta chains below, sequenced in a study of B cell selection in AIRE deficiency. The table came from immunoSEQ multiplex PCR; TCRdb's copy has only in-frame clones and leaves some out. Here the sample spans under 20,000 clones, 93% being singletons. Sorted regulatory T cells were CD4-positive, CD25-high and CD127-low or negative. Sequencing was done on a sample of CD4+CD25+ Tregs sorted from PBMCs. All receptors derive from a human donor in good health.

The rearrangement uses TRBV28 and TRBJ1-1; the D is unclear. The CDR3 length is 14 residues. V was trimmed by 3 bases and J by 1 base, leaving 9 bases between them. Germline CDR1 is MDHEN and CDR2 is SYDVKM. The DNA for the CDR3 is TGTGCCAGCAGTTTGTATCTGCAGAACACTGAAGCTTTCTTT. As protein: CASSLYLQNTEAFF.

The chain uses TRBV28 and TRBJ2-7; D is ambiguous. The CDR3 consists of 11 residues. Trimming pared 8 bases from V and 6 bases from J, leaving 11 bases between. Germline CDR1 reads MDHEN; CDR2 reads SYDVKM. CDR3 sequence reads: CASESATEQYF. In DNA form, the CDR3 reads TGTGCCAGCGAATCGGCAACCGAGCAGTACTTC.

CDR3 nucleotides: TGTGCCAGCAGTTACTCCAGGGGGCCGAACACTGAAGCTTTCTTT. It encodes CASSYSRGPNTEAFF. The rearrangement links TRBV6-5 to TRBJ1-1; 8 bases agree with TRBD1. The CDR3 consists of 15 residues. V trimming: 0 bases; J trimming: 1 base; junction bases outside the gene matches: 1. Germline CDR1 MNHEY, CDR2 SVGAGI.

The chain carries TRBV15 and TRBJ1-5; TRBD1 matches at 7 bases. The CDR3 spans 15 residues. The germline gives CDR1 LNHNV, CDR2 YYDKDF (reference sequence). V dropped 0 bases and J dropped 4; count of bases not matched to a gene: 3. The CDR3 spells CATSRDRGANQPQHF. The DNA for the CDR3 is TGTGCCACCAGCAGAGACAGGGGGGCAAATCAGCCCCAGCATTTT.

This chain connects TRBV27 to TRBJ1-2, with D uncertain. Germline CDR1 is MNHEY and CDR2 is SMNVEV (reference sequence). The CDR3 totals 18 residues. V was pared by 4 bases and J by 4 bases, with 25 bases between. This chain's CDR3 is CASSSSWPLGSPRYGYTF. The CDR3 DNA reads as TGTGCCAGCAGTTCCTCCTGGCCTCTAGGGTCGCCTCGCTATGGCTACACCTTC.

The CDR3 loop reads CASSINMANEKLFF. The CDR3 DNA sequence: TGTGCCAGCAGCATCAATATGGCTAATGAAAAACTGTTTTTT. The rearrangement uses TRBV7-9 and TRBJ1-4; no definite D call. The CDR3 extends over 14 amino acids. Looked up from germline, CDR1 is SEHNR and CDR2 is FQNEAQ (reference sequence). V gave up 5 bases and J gave up 3 bases, with 10 bases separating them.

The chain joins TRBV9 to TRBJ1-2, with TRBD1 matching over 9 bases. This CDR3 contains 15 residues. Germline assignment: CDR1 SGDLS and CDR2 YYNGEE. V gave up 2 bases and J gave up 4 bases; unmatched junction bases: 6. The CDR3 sequence: CASSVAGQGLYGYTF. The CDR3 coding sequence is TGTGCCAGCAGCGTTGCTGGACAGGGGCTCTATGGCTACACCTTC.

V and J are TRBV5-4 and TRBJ2-1; 10 bases match TRBD2. Germline V gives CDR1 SGHNT, CDR2 YYREEE (reference sequence). The CDR3 runs 17 residues. The J segment lost 0 bases and the V segment lost 1 base, leaving 4 bases of the junction unmatched. The CDR3 here is CASSLITSGASYNEQFF. In DNA, the CDR3 is TGTGCCAGCAGCTTGATAACTAGCGGGGCCTCCTACAATGAGCAGTTCTTC.

The chain carries TRBV7-9 and TRBJ2-6; the D is unclear. Trimming took 8 bases from V and 3 from J, leaving 11 bases between them. The CDR3 sequence is 14 residues long. The germline V gene encodes CDR1 SEHNR and CDR2 FQNEAQ (reference sequence). CDR3 in DNA: TGTGCCAGCGTCGCCTGGGGTGGGGCCAACGTCCTGACTTTC. This codes for CASVAWGGANVLTF. The entire variable domain, with the rest obtained from reference TRBV7-9 and TRBJ2-6, is as follows: DTGVSQNPRHKITKRGQNVTFRCDPISEHNRLYWYRQTLGQGPEFLTYFQNEAQLEKSRLLSDRFSAERPKGSFSTLEIQRTEQGDSAMYLCASVAWGGANVLTFGAGSRLTVL.

Only a few counts were recorded for this clone. The chain joins TRBV21-1 to TRBJ1-1. TRBV21-1 corresponds to a pseudogene. CDR3 length: 14 amino acids. The CDR3 here is CASSTLRGNTEAFF. In DNA form, the CDR3 reads TGTGCCAGCAGCACCCTACGGGGGAACACTGAAGCTTTCTTT.

V is TRBV5-1 and J is TRBJ2-3; TRBD2 is a possible D gene (5 bases). This CDR3 has 14 residues. Germline V lookup: CDR1 SGHRS, CDR2 YFSETQ. The ends were cut back, 3 bases at V and 1 base at J, with 9 bases in the middle. The CDR3 loop is CASSSGIGTDTQYF. The CDR3 DNA sequence: TGCGCCAGCAGCTCCGGGATTGGCACAGATACGCAGTATTTT.